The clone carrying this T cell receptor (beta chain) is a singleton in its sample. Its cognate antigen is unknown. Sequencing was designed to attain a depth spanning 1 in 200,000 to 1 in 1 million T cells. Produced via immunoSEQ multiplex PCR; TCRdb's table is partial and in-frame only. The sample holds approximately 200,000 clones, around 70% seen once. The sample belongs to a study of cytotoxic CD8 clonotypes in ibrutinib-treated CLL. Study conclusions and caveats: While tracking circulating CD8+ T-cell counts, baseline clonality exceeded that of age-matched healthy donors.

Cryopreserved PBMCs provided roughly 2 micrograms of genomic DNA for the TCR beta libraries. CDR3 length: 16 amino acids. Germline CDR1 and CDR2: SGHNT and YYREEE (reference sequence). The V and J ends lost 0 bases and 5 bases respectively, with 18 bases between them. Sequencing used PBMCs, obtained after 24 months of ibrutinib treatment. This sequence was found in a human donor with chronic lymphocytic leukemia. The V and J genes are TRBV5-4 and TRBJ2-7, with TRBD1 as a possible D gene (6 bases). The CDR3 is CASSLDPNRVGHEQYF. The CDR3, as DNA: TGTGCCAGCAGCTTGGACCCAAACAGGGTGGGGCACGAGCAGTACTTC.